Following are 21 T cell receptor beta chains from one sample sequenced in a study of glioma-infiltrating T cells. Using RNA template, CDR3s of TCR alpha and beta were amplified with iRepertoire arm-PCR. TCRdb reanalysed the multiplex PCR reads using MiXCR and keeps one entry per CDR3 protein. This sample has a few hundred thousand distinct CDR3 sequences, with 41% found just once. Input material: glioma tissue, nonneoplastic brain tissue, or PBMCs (not recorded which). Source of these receptors: a human donor with low-grade glioma or glioblastoma, undergoing nonglioma brain surgery, or in good health (not recorded which).

The chain carries TRBV7-2 and TRBJ1-1; TRBD1 matches at 7 bases. The junction had 5 bases not matched to a gene; V was cut back by 5 bases and J by 5 bases. CDR3 length: 13 amino acids. The V gene's germline CDR1 is SGHTA and CDR2 FQGNSA. This CDR3 is CASSADRATEAFF. The CDR3, as DNA: TGTGCCAGCAGCGCCGACAGGGCGACTGAAGCTTTCTTT.

As for this clonotype: A read error may be the cause here, since a much bigger clone is one base away. V and J are TRBV6-5 and TRBJ2-3, with unresolved D. The CDR3 spans 16 residues. Germline V gene lookup returns CDR1 MNHEY and CDR2 SVGAGI. The CDR3 DNA is TGTGCCAGCAGTTACTCGCCGAGCCCGAGCACAGATATGCAGTATTTT. Its translation: CASSYSPSPSTDMQYF.

V and J are TRBV20-1 and TRBJ1-2, with 7 positions matching TRBD1. Per germline, CDR1 DFQATT and CDR2 SNEGSKA (reference sequence). V shed 3 bases, J shed 2 bases, and the junction held 6 bases outside the gene matches. The CDR3 has 14 residues. The CDR3 DNA reads TGCAGTGCTAGCGACAGGGTTCTGAACTATGGCTACACCTTC. Residues: CSASDRVLNYGYTF.

The chain has TRBV7-6 and TRBJ2-7, with D uncertain. Germline CDR1 reads SGHVS; CDR2 reads FNYEAQ. V shed 4 bases and J shed 4 bases, with 8 bases lying between them. This CDR3 is built from 12 residues. The DNA of the CDR3 is TGTGCCAGCAGCTATGTGGGGTACGAGCAGTACTTC. Residues: CASSYVGYEQYF.

This clonotype was seen only a few times. The chain is built from TRBV27 and TRBJ1-2; D is ambiguous. The CDR3 totals 14 residues. Trimming took off 7 bases at V and 4 bases at J, with 16 bases between the two ends. Germline CDR1 MNHEY, CDR2 SMNVEV (reference sequence). The DNA of the CDR3 is TGTGCCAGCACCCCCGGACCAAGTCCCTATGGCTACACCTTC. It encodes CASTPGPSPYGYTF.

This clonotype was counted ten times or more. This chain uses TRBV6-1 with TRBJ2-3; no reliable D call. This CDR3 is 15 amino acids long. The V gene lost 6 bases and the J gene lost 0 bases, with 13 bases spanning the gap. The germline V gene encodes CDR1 MNHNS and CDR2 SASEGT. CDR3 DNA: TGTGCCAGCAGCTCCTCGGTTCTTAGCACAGATACGCAGTATTTT. Translated: CASSSSVLSTDTQYF.

This chain links TRBV2 with TRBJ1-2; tentative D call: TRBD1 (5 bases). CDR1 and CDR2 (germline): SNHLY, FYNNEI. With 7 bases removed from V and 3 bases from J, the gap between germline ends came to 15 bases. The CDR3 contains 14 residues. The CDR3 DNA reads as TGTGCCAGCACCAAACAGGACATTCACTATGGCTACACCTTC. This gives the protein CASTKQDIHYGYTF.

V usage is TRBV7-9 and J usage is TRBJ1-1; no reliable D call. V was clipped by 2 bases and J by 8 bases, with 9 bases between them. This CDR3 region has 12 residues. Germline CDR1 is SEHNR and CDR2 is FQNEAQ (reference sequence). This chain's CDR3 is CASSLFVTEAFF. In DNA, the CDR3 is TGTGCCAGCAGCTTATTTGTGACGGAAGCTTTCTTT. Complete variable domain (other parts from reference TRBV7-9 and TRBJ1-1): DTGVSQNPRHKITKRGQNVTFRCDPISEHNRLYWYRQTLGQGPEFLTYFQNEAQLEKSRLLSDRFSAERPKGSFSTLEIQRTEQGDSAMYLCASSLFVTEAFFGQGTRLTVV.

The CDR3 protein is CSARVGNTEAFF. The CDR3 DNA sequence: TGCAGTGCTAGGGTAGGGAACACTGAAGCTTTCTTT. The chain joins TRBV20-1 to TRBJ1-1; D gene unclear. The CDR3 runs 12 residues. The V gene's germline CDR1 is DFQATT and CDR2 SNEGSKA (reference sequence). The V gene lost 3 bases and the J gene lost 1 base, with 6 bases spanning the gap.

This clonotype was recorded only once. The chain uses TRBV25-1 and TRBJ2-5; 9 nucleotides match TRBD1. Trimming cost V 6 bases and J 5 bases; bases outside gene matches: 7. This CDR3 has 14 residues. Germline CDR1 MGHDK, CDR2 SYGVNS. This CDR3 is CASRGGTGMETQYF. CDR3 nucleotides: TGTGCCAGCAGAGGGGGGACAGGGATGGAGACCCAGTACTTC.

In regard to this clonotype: A much larger clone sits a single nucleotide away, making a read error possible. V gene TRBV27 combines with J gene TRBJ2-1; 13 bases fit TRBD2. Germline V gives CDR1 MNHEY, CDR2 SMNVEV (reference sequence). This CDR3 region has 15 residues. CDR3 sequence: CASTPGTSGTNGQFF. For the CDR3, the DNA is TGTGCCAGCACCCCCGGGACTAGCGGGACTAATGGGCAGTTCTTC.

This chain connects TRBV7-8 to TRBJ2-7; TRBD2 matches at 8 bases. The V and J ends lost 3 bases and 3 bases, in that order; junction bases with no gene match: 13. Looked up from germline, CDR1 is SGHVS and CDR2 is FQNEAQ. The CDR3 runs to 17 residues. DNA of the CDR3: TGTGCCAGCAGCTTGAGCGGTGAGACTAGCGTCGACTACGAGCAGTACTTC. This encodes CASSLSGETSVDYEQYF.

The chain combines TRBV6-2 or TRBV6-3 with TRBJ2-7, with 10 bases lining up with TRBD2. This CDR3 has 16 residues. Germline values: CDR1 MNHEY, CDR2 SVGEGT. V lost 0 bases, J lost 2 bases, and 4 bases stayed unmatched. The chain's CDR3 is CASSYSLAGEPYEQYF. The CDR3 nucleotides are TGTGCCAGCAGTTACTCTCTAGCGGGAGAGCCCTACGAGCAGTACTTC.

This clonotype was counted only a few times. The chain carries TRBV20-1 and TRBJ2-7; 8 bases map to TRBD2. This CDR3 comprises 16 residues. Germline CDR1 DFQATT, CDR2 SNEGSKA (reference sequence). V lost 6 bases, J lost 7 bases, and 20 bases stayed unmatched. CDR3 in DNA: TGCAGTGCCCGAACCGGGAGGGATAGTTTACTCGAAGAGCAGTACTTC. The encoded protein is CSARTGRDSLLEEQYF.

Of note for this clonotype: This may arise from a read error, as a much more abundant clone is one base away. The V gene is TRBV6-6, the J gene TRBJ1-1, with D hard to call. The germline V gene encodes CDR1 MNHNY and CDR2 SVGAGI (reference sequence). CDR3 length: 13 amino acids. The CDR3 loop reads CASGVWKNTKAFF. The CDR3, as DNA: TGTGCCAGCGGCGTATGGAAGAACACTAAAGCTTTCTTT.

In this sample, this clonotype turned up many times. The chain links TRBV27 to TRBJ1-2; D is uncertain. Germline-derived CDR1 and CDR2 are MNHEY and SMNVEV (reference sequence). V lost 5 bases and J lost 7, with 14 bases in between. CDR3 length: 13 residues. The CDR3 sequence is CASSTRTGRGYTF. In DNA form, the CDR3 reads TGTGCCAGCAGTACAAGGACCGGGCGTGGCTACACCTTC.

In regard to this clonotype: One base away lies a much larger clone, so this may be a sequencing read error. This chain uses TRBV28 with TRBJ2-7; no clear D gene. CDR1 and CDR2 from the germline V gene are MDHEN and SYDVKM. Trimming stripped 4 bases from V and 3 bases from J, with 13 bases between. There are 14 residues in the CDR3. This chain's CDR3 is CASSYADRRYEQYF. The CDR3, as DNA: TGTGCCAGCAGTTACGCGGATCGTCGCTACGAGCAGTACTTC.

DNA for the CDR3: TGTGCTAGTCCTAAGCGGCAACCCGGGAGTGACAATGAGCAGTTCTTC. Translating it yields CASPKRQPGSDNEQFF. This chain links TRBV12-5 with TRBJ2-1; D perhaps matches TRBD2 (6 bases). Germline V CDR1 and CDR2: LGHNT, FRNRAP. The CDR3 covers 16 residues. V was pared by 8 bases and J by 5 bases, with 22 bases between.

This clonotype was counted at least ten times. The V and J genes are TRBV27 and TRBJ1-2; a possible D gene is TRBD1 (6 bases). The CDR3 consists of 16 residues. Germline V gene sequence: CDR1 MNHEY, CDR2 SMNVEV (reference sequence). The V end lost 4 bases, the J end lost 4 bases, and 19 bases lay between the germline ends. CDR3 residues: CASSYYRRGLGYGYTF. In DNA form, the CDR3 reads TGTGCCAGCAGTTACTACCGTCGGGGGCTCGGCTATGGCTACACCTTC.

This clonotype has more than one count but fewer than ten. V is TRBV24-1 and J is TRBJ2-5, with 10 bases that match TRBD1. Germline-derived CDR1 and CDR2 are KGHDR and SFDVKD. With V trimmed by 3 bases and J by 4 bases, 10 bases remained unmatched. CDR3 length: 17 amino acids. The CDR3 sequence: CATSDAGDRGLVETQYF. The DNA for the CDR3 is TGTGCCACCAGTGATGCCGGGGACAGGGGTTTGGTAGAGACCCAGTACTTC.

A remark on this clonotype: The junction departs from the called germline gene at one end, perhaps through a read error. The chain is built from TRBV15 and TRBJ2-7; TRBD1 matches 9 bases. CDR1 is LNHNV, CDR2 YYDKDF, per germline (reference sequence). The CDR3 loop spans 18 amino acids. Written as DNA, the CDR3 is TGTGCCACCAGCAGAGATTCACAGGGGGCCCTCCTCTCCTACGAGCAGTGCTTC. It codes for CATSRDSQGALLSYEQCF.